Following are 6 T cell receptor beta chains from one sample sequenced in a study of naive and memory T cell subsets. Two oligonucleotides, mixed equimolar, formed the beta constant-region primer covering TRBC1 and TRBC2. Four rounds of PCR amplified the ligated cDNA using nested alpha and beta constant-region primers plus SP2. TCRdb reprocessed the UMI-ligation and nested PCR reads via MiXCR and lists one record per CDR3 protein. The sample shows over 100,000 distinct CDR3 sequences, roughly 32% of them seen only once. Specimen: central memory CD4+ T cells from blood. The receptor source for this set is a human donor in good health.

The chain has TRBV6-2 or TRBV6-3 and TRBJ2-3, with TRBD2 identical over 8 bases. The germline V gene encodes CDR1 MNHEY and CDR2 SVGEGT. Losses at the gene ends were 7 bases for V and 3 bases for J; bases not matched to a gene: 18. The CDR3 extends over 18 amino acids. This CDR3 is CASKRQTGTRGGTDTQYF. The CDR3 DNA reads TGTGCCAGCAAACGACAGACCGGGACTAGAGGGGGAACAGATACGCAGTATTTT.

This clonotype was seen a handful of times. The chain couples TRBV28 to TRBJ1-5, with D perhaps matching TRBD1 (6 bases). Germline loops: CDR1 MDHEN, CDR2 SYDVKM. Trimming removed 8 bases at V and 2 bases at J, with 16 bases between. The CDR3 spans 15 residues. CDR3 region: CASEDSRGGNQPQHF. CDR3 bases: TGTGCCAGCGAGGACAGCAGAGGTGGCAATCAGCCCCAGCATTTT.

The CDR3 spells CASNRNPSGFTDTQYF. The CDR3 DNA follows: TGTGCCAGCAATAGAAACCCTAGCGGCTTTACAGATACGCAGTATTTT. The chain has TRBV7-2 and TRBJ2-3, with TRBD2 identical over 7 bases. Trimming removed 7 bases from V and 3 bases from J; junction bases left unmatched: 13. The CDR3 totals 16 residues. Looked up from germline, CDR1 is SGHTA and CDR2 is FQGNSA.

The chain recombines TRBV5-5 with TRBJ1-2; D not resolved. Germline V gene sequence: CDR1 SGHKS, CDR2 YYEKEE (reference sequence). This CDR3 is 12 amino acids long. Trimming left V 0 bases short and J 6 bases short, with 6 bases between. CDR3 region: CASSLDRDGYTF. As DNA, the CDR3 is TGTGCCAGCAGCTTGGATCGTGATGGCTACACCTTC.

In nucleotides, the CDR3 is TGCAGCGGGGGACAGGCACAATATGGCTACACCTTC. Residues: CSGGQAQYGYTF. This chain joins TRBV29-1 and TRBJ1-2, with 8 bases identical to TRBD1. The germline CDR1 and CDR2 sequences are SQVTM and ANQGSEA. Trimming took 7 bases from V and 5 from J; bases not matched to a gene: 6. There are 12 residues in the CDR3.

The V call is TRBV10-3, the J call TRBJ2-7; 8 bases are a match to TRBD2. Germline CDR1 is ENHRY and CDR2 is SYGVKD. This CDR3 is built from 16 residues. J was trimmed by 7 bases and V by 2 bases; bases with no gene match: 13. This CDR3 reads CAISELASGSGREQYF. CDR3 bases: TGTGCCATCAGTGAGCTGGCTAGCGGGTCTGGGAGAGAGCAGTACTTC.